Listed below are T cell receptor beta chains from one sample, sequenced in a study of CD8+CD57+ T cells in acquired aplastic anemia. TCRdb ran MiXCR on the reads and lists one entry per CDR3 protein. The table records 200,000 to 250,000 distinct CDR3 sequences, 34% of them present only once. The sample taken for sequencing was sorted CD4+, CD8+, or CD8+CD57+ T cells (not recorded which) from PBMCs. The source of these receptors is a human donor in good health, serving as a control. Each CDR3 is given with its conserved first and last residue. The order of the fields is D gene, V gene, CDR3 protein. D genes are given only for firm matches.

D gene: TRBD1
V gene: TRBV20-1
CDR3 protein: CSARETGGDCGYTF

D gene: TRBD2
V gene: TRBV20-1
CDR3 protein: CSASNSGGASDTQYF

D gene: TRBD1
V gene: TRBV6-5
CDR3 protein: CASSYLGGTGFAAPLHF

D gene: -
V gene: TRBV20-1
CDR3 protein: CSAGTTSGSSNQPQHF

D gene: TRBD2
V gene: TRBV10-3
CDR3 protein: CASGASGGASTDTQYF

D gene: -
V gene: TRBV5-1
CDR3 protein: CASSLAIGGSYNSPLHF

D gene: TRBD1
V gene: TRBV2
CDR3 protein: CASRGQAATNEKLFF

D gene: TRBD1
V gene: TRBV2
CDR3 protein: CASTPTGARYGYTF

D gene: TRBD1
V gene: TRBV11-2
CDR3 protein: CASRGGRGSLVLTDTQYF

D gene: -
V gene: TRBV19
CDR3 protein: CASLHRYGYTF

D gene: TRBD1
V gene: TRBV9
CDR3 protein: CASSRDRGGGGYTF

D gene: -
V gene: TRBV2
CDR3 protein: CASGSINTEAFF

D gene: -
V gene: TRBV5-5
CDR3 protein: CASSFSSSSYEQYF

D gene: -
V gene: TRBV2
CDR3 protein: CASSERLSYEQYF

D gene: -
V gene: TRBV19
CDR3 protein: CASSPQGSNTEAFF

D gene: -
V gene: TRBV2
CDR3 protein: CASKLDRSNNEQFF

D gene: TRBD2
V gene: TRBV7-2
CDR3 protein: CASSPGLAGGHADTQYF

D gene: -
V gene: TRBV20-1
CDR3 protein: CSAERQGVGYTF

D gene: -
V gene: TRBV15
CDR3 protein: CATSRGARTDTQYF

D gene: TRBD1
V gene: TRBV7-9
CDR3 protein: CASSIDVAGGNNSPLHF

D gene: -
V gene: TRBV28
CDR3 protein: CATLRSVHTGELFF

D gene: -
V gene: TRBV19
CDR3 protein: CASSGTGTEVYEQYF

D gene: -
V gene: TRBV19
CDR3 protein: CASSRLNTEAFF